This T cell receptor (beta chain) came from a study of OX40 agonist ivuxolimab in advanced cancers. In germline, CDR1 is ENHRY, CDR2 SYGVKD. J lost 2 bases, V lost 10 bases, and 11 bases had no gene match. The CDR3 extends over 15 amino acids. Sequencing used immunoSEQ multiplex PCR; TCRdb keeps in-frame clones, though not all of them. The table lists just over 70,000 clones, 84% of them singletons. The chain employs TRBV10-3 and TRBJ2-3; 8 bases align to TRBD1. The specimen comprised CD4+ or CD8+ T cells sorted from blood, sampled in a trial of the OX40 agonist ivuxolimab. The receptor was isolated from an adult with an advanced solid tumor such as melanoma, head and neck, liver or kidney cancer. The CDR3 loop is CATSMMTGVTDTQYF. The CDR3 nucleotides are TGTGCCACCAGCATGATGACAGGGGTCACAGATACGCAGTATTTT.